The 18 T cell receptor beta chains listed next were all sequenced from one sample in a study of cytomegalovirus exposure and HLA in healthy donors. PCR involved 60 Vbeta and 13 Jbeta primers. Clones were read by immunoSEQ multiplex PCR, and TCRdb kept only the in-frame ones, dropping some. Of nearly 70,000 clones listed, around 74% are singletons. Input material: PBMCs. The origin of the receptors is a woman aged 55-69 years in good health and CMV-seropositive.

The rearrangement uses TRBV7-6 and TRBJ2-5; tentatively, D is TRBD1 (6 bases). The V gene's germline CDR1 is SGHVS and CDR2 FNYEAQ. This CDR3 is 15 amino acids long. Trimming shortened V by 3 bases and J by 7 bases, and 18 bases separated the two germline ends. Here the CDR3 DNA reads TGTGCCAGCAGCTTTAGTGCACAGGGAGACGGGACCCAGTACTTC. Protein: CASSFSAQGDGTQYF. Full variable domain (remainder filled in from reference TRBV7-6 and TRBJ2-5): GAGVSQSPRYKVTKRGQDVALRCDPISGHVSLYWYRQALGQGPEFLTYFNYEAQQDKSGLPNDRFSAERPEGSISTLTIQRTEQRDSAMYRCASSFSAQGDGTQYFGPGTRLLVL.

The chain is built from TRBV19 and TRBJ2-1; the D gene is possibly TRBD2 (7 bases). Trimming removed 1 base at V and 2 bases at J, with 12 bases between. In germline, CDR1 is LNHDA, CDR2 SQIVND (reference sequence). The CDR3 runs to 16 residues. The CDR3, as DNA: TGTGCCAGTAGTATAGTTGGGGGGGCGGCCTACAATGAGCAGTTCTTC. This translates into CASSIVGGAAYNEQFF.

This clone showed up just a few times. The CDR3 coding sequence is TGTGCCAGTTCCCGGGACACCGGCGGCCACGAGCAGTACTTC. Its protein product is CASSRDTGGHEQYF. The rearrangement joins TRBV2 to TRBJ2-7; a weak D match, TRBD1 (6 bases). The V end was cut by 9 bases, the J end by 5 bases, with 20 bases between. Germline V gives CDR1 SNHLY, CDR2 FYNNEI. The CDR3 is made up of 14 amino acids.

The chain links TRBV12-5 to TRBJ2-7; D uncertain. This CDR3 contains 11 residues. V shed 3 bases and J shed 4 bases, with 4 bases lying between them. Germline CDR1 is LGHNT and CDR2 is FRNRAP. This CDR3 reads CASGFLYEQYF. The CDR3 nucleotides read TGTGCTAGTGGTTTTCTATACGAGCAGTACTTC. The full variable domain, in which reference TRBV12-5 and TRBJ2-7 provide the parts outside the CDR3, is DARVTQTPRHKVTEMGQEVTMRCQPILGHNTVFWYRQTMMQGLELLAYFRNRAPLDDSGMPKDRFSAEMPDATLATLKIQPSEPRDSAVYFCASGFLYEQYFGPGTRLTVT.

This clone was seen only once. This chain links TRBV19 with TRBJ2-4; TRBD2 is a possible D gene (6 bases). Germline-derived CDR1 and CDR2 are LNHDA and SQIVND (reference sequence). The ends were cut back, 5 bases at V and 8 bases at J, with 13 bases in the middle. CDR3 length equals 13 residues. CDR3 sequence (DNA): TGTGCCAGTAGTTTCCAGACGGGGGACATTCAGTACTTC. This gives the protein CASSFQTGDIQYF.

This sequence joins TRBV5-1 and TRBJ2-3; D remains unclear. Trimming stripped 4 bases from V and 6 bases from J, with 12 bases between. The CDR3 runs 13 residues. In germline, CDR1 is SGHRS, CDR2 YFSETQ. CDR3 sequence: CASSPPDSDTQYF. As DNA, the CDR3 is TGCGCCAGCAGCCCCCCCGACTCGGATACGCAGTATTTT.

This chain links TRBV19 with TRBJ1-1; D call uncertain. The V end lost 4 bases, the J end lost 1 base, and 7 bases lay between the germline ends. The CDR3 extends over 13 amino acids. CDR1 is LNHDA, CDR2 SQIVND, per germline (reference sequence). The CDR3 here is CASSTSRNTEAFF. CDR3 in DNA: TGTGCCAGTAGTACCAGTCGGAACACTGAAGCTTTCTTT. Based on the CDR3 plus reference TRBV19 and TRBJ1-1, the full variable domain is DGGITQSPKYLFRKEGQNVTLSCEQNLNHDAMYWYRQDPGQGLRLIYYSQIVNDFQKGDIAEGYSVSREKKESFPLTVTSAQKNPTAFYLCASSTSRNTEAFFGQGTRLTVV.

The chain combines TRBV9 with TRBJ2-5; 10 bases align to TRBD2. Germline V gene sequence: CDR1 SGDLS, CDR2 YYNGEE. After removal of 4 bases from V and 5 bases from J, the junction contained 11 bases not matched to a gene. The length of the CDR3 is 16 residues. For the CDR3, the DNA is TGTGCCAGCAGCCCCCAATGGACTAGCGGCGTGGAGACCCAGTACTTC. Translated: CASSPQWTSGVETQYF.

CDR3 region: CASSQDEANVYTEAFF. CDR3 in DNA: TGTGCCAGCAGCCAAGATGAGGCGAATGTTTACACTGAAGCTTTCTTT. The V call is TRBV4-2, the J call TRBJ1-1; D is unclear. From germline, CDR1 is LGHNA and CDR2 YNFKEQ. V was shortened by 0 bases and J by 3 bases, with 14 bases between the two germline ends. CDR3 length: 16 amino acids.

The V gene is TRBV9, the J gene TRBJ2-3; 13 bases agree with TRBD2. The CDR3 is 16 amino acids. Germline V gives CDR1 SGDLS, CDR2 YYNGEE. V was clipped by 1 base and J by 6 bases; unmatched bases: 5. The CDR3 DNA reads TGTGCCAGCAGCGTAACTAGCGGGGGGGCCGTTGATACGCAGTATTTT. Translation gives CASSVTSGGAVDTQYF.

The rearrangement uses TRBV5-1 and TRBJ1-1, with TRBD1 matching over 9 bases. The germline V gene encodes CDR1 SGHRS and CDR2 YFSETQ. The CDR3 spans 15 residues. Germline trimming cut 0 bases from V and 5 bases from J; bases unmatched to any gene: 5. The CDR3 protein is CASSLGTGGLTEAFF. CDR3 DNA: TGCGCCAGCAGCTTGGGCACAGGGGGCCTGACTGAAGCTTTCTTT.

This chain connects TRBV2 to TRBJ1-1; the match to TRBD1 covers 8 bases. Trimming took 7 bases from V and 4 from J; bases not matched to a gene: 5. Germline lookup yields CDR1 SNHLY and CDR2 FYNNEI. The CDR3 covers 13 residues. CDR3 residues: CASIGQGGTEAFF. The CDR3 bases are TGTGCCAGCATCGGACAGGGTGGCACTGAAGCTTTCTTT.

The chain employs TRBV6-1 and TRBJ2-5, with 7 bases fitting TRBD1. The CDR3 spans 13 residues. V shed 8 bases and J 1 base; nucleotides not matched to a gene: 4. CDR1 is MNHNS and CDR2 is SASEGT in the germline V gene. In DNA form, the CDR3 reads TGTGCCAGCTCAACAGGGGTCCAAGAGACCCAGTACTTC. This sequence encodes CASSTGVQETQYF.

This chain uses TRBV11-2 with TRBJ1-1; D might be TRBD1 (5 bases). The CDR3 is 14 amino acids. V lost 1 base to trimming and J lost 1 base, with 7 bases between them. Germline assignment: CDR1 SGHAT and CDR2 FQNNGV. CDR3: CASSLGRANTEAFF. The CDR3 DNA sequence: TGTGCCAGCAGCTTAGGCAGGGCGAACACTGAAGCTTTCTTT.

The sample holds one count of this clone. This chain joins TRBV2 and TRBJ1-5; 10 nucleotides line up with TRBD1. The germline V gene has CDR1 SNHLY and CDR2 FYNNEI. The ends lost 1 base at V and 3 bases at J; junction bases unmatched: 3. The CDR3 has 16 residues. DNA for the CDR3: TGTGCCAGCAGTGAAGGTAGACAGGGGGCCAATCAGCCCCAGCATTTT. Encoded protein: CASSEGRQGANQPQHF.

The chain's CDR3 is CASSPGYNEQFF. The CDR3 DNA reads as TGTGCCAGCAGTCCGGGGTACAATGAGCAGTTCTTC. V is TRBV6-6 and J is TRBJ2-1; a weak D match, TRBD2 (5 bases). V was cut by 5 bases and J by 4 bases, with 6 bases left in between. The germline gives CDR1 MNHNY, CDR2 SVGAGI (reference sequence). This CDR3 region has 12 residues.

The sample holds a few counts of this clone. V usage is TRBV30 and J usage is TRBJ2-7; D possibly corresponds to TRBD2 (6 bases). CDR1 is GTSNPN, CDR2 SVGIG, per germline (reference sequence). V was shortened by 2 bases and J by 4 bases, with 15 bases between the two germline ends. The CDR3 is made up of 14 amino acids. The CDR3 nucleotides are TGTGCCTGGAGTACTACCGGGAGCCGGTACGAGCAGTACTTC. Protein: CAWSTTGSRYEQYF.

The CDR3 nucleotides are TGTGCCAGCAGTGAAGCCGGGACAGGGTTGCCCTATGGCTACACCTTC. As protein: CASSEAGTGLPYGYTF. The chain links TRBV6-1 to TRBJ1-2; 9 nucleotides match TRBD1. With 0 bases clipped from V and 4 bases from J, the junction kept 6 bases outside the gene matches. Germline V gene lookup returns CDR1 MNHNS and CDR2 SASEGT. This CDR3 has 16 amino acids.